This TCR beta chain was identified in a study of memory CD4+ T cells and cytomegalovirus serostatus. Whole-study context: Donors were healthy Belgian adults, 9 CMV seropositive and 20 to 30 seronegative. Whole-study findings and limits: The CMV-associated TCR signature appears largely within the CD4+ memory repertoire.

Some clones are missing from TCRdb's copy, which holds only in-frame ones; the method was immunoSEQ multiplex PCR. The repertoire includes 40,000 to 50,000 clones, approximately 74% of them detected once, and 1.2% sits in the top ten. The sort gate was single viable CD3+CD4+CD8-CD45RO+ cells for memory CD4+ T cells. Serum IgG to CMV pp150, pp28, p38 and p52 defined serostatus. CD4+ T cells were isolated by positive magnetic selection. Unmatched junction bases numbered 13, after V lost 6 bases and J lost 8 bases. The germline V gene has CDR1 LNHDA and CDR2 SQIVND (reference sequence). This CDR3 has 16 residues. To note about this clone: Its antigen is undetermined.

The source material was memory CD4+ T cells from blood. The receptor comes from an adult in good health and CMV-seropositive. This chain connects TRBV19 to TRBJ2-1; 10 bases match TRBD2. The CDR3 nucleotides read TGTGCCAGTAGCCCAAGGGGACAGCGGGGGGGCTATGAGCAGTTCTTC. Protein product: CASSPRGQRGGYEQFF.